This entry describes one T cell receptor (beta chain). This sample was taken from a study of control samples from healthy donors and cancer patients. The repertoire was sequenced with immunoSEQ multiplex PCR; TCRdb's copy has only in-frame clones and lacks some. Of about 38,000 clones detected, about 86% appear once; the ten largest clones hold 20% to 25%. The clonotype was recovered from a woman between 55 and 75 years old with lung cancer. The specimen was PBMCs.

Here the CDR3 reads CASSEVAGAQETQYF. The CDR3, as DNA: TGTGCCAGCAGTGAAGTTGCGGGGGCGCAAGAGACCCAGTACTTC. The rearrangement links TRBV6-4 to TRBJ2-5; a possible D gene is TRBD2 (7 bases). Looked up from germline, CDR1 is MRHNA and CDR2 is SNTAGT. Trimming took 3 bases from V and 2 from J, leaving 13 bases between them. The CDR3 extends over 15 amino acids.